Following are 17 T cell receptor beta chains from one sample sequenced in a study of spatial heterogeneity in lung cancer. This sample's time point: sample taken at primary tumor resection. Unsorted whole RNA samples from tumor, nontumor lung or frozen PBMC were sequenced. TCRdb independently ran MiXCR on the 5' RACE reads; one entry per CDR3 protein. The sample yields some 38,000 distinct CDR3 sequences, 7.5% to 8% seen once. Specimen: PBMCs, collected at surgery. The receptors come from a male donor with early-stage non-small cell lung cancer.

This clonotype has a handful of counts. CDR3 in DNA: TGTGCCAGCGATACCGGGACAGGGGCAAAGGAGACCCAGTACTTC. It translates to CASDTGTGAKETQYF. This chain links TRBV5-8 with TRBJ2-5, with 10 bases aligning to TRBD1. The germline CDR1 and CDR2 sequences are SGHTS and YDEGEE. The CDR3 length is 15 residues. The V segment lost 7 bases and the J segment 5 bases; nucleotides outside the gene matches: 11.

This clonotype turned up a few times. This chain uses TRBV6-5 with TRBJ1-5; D is ambiguous. Germline lookup yields CDR1 MNHEY and CDR2 SVGAGI. This CDR3 spans 14 amino acids. With 2 bases removed from V and 0 bases from J, the gap between germline ends came to 5 bases. CDR3 protein: CASSYQDSNQPQHF. The CDR3 DNA follows: TGTGCCAGCAGTTACCAGGATAGCAATCAGCCCCAGCATTTT.

This clonotype was seen a few times. CDR3 nucleotide sequence: TGTGCCAGCTCAACCGGGCTCGAGGCTCAAGAGACCCAGTACTTC. Its translation: CASSTGLEAQETQYF. The chain joins TRBV18 to TRBJ2-5; D gene unclear. V lost 5 bases to trimming and J lost 2 bases, with 15 bases between them. The CDR3 has 15 amino acids. Per germline, CDR1 KGHSH and CDR2 LQKENI. Looking up the rest from reference TRBV18 and TRBJ2-5 gives the full variable domain: NAGVMQNPRHLVRRRGQEARLRCSPMKGHSHVYWYRQLPEEGLKFMVYLQKENIIDESGMPKERFSAEFPKEGPSILRIQQVVRGDSAAYFCASSTGLEAQETQYFGPGTRLLVL.

In its sample, this clonotype was seen a few times. V usage is TRBV5-1 and J usage is TRBJ2-4; D is possibly TRBD1 (5 bases). The CDR3 is made up of 15 amino acids. Trimming stripped 0 bases from V and 6 bases from J, with 13 bases between. Germline V gene sequence: CDR1 SGHRS, CDR2 YFSETQ. The chain's CDR3 is CASSLDRISRNIQYF. CDR3 bases: TGCGCCAGCAGCTTGGACAGGATCTCCAGAAACATTCAGTACTTC. Full variable domain (remainder filled in from reference TRBV5-1 and TRBJ2-4): KAGVTQTPRYLIKTRGQQVTLSCSPISGHRSVSWYQQTPGQGLQFLFEYFSETQRNKGNFPGRFSGRQFSNSRSEMNVSTLELGDSALYLCASSLDRISRNIQYFGAGTRLSVL.

The chain employs TRBV6-5 and TRBJ1-6, with D perhaps matching TRBD1 (5 bases). The CDR3 is made up of 14 amino acids. Trimming removed 1 base from V and 7 bases from J, with 8 bases in between. CDR1 MNHEY and CDR2 SVGAGI come from the germline V gene. The CDR3 here is CASSYWDLNSPLHF. In DNA, the CDR3 is TGTGCCAGCAGTTACTGGGACCTCAATTCACCCCTCCACTTT.

This clonotype was seen at least ten times. The chain carries TRBV7-9 and TRBJ2-1; 7 positions match TRBD2. The CDR3 covers 19 residues. Unmatched junction bases numbered 22, after V lost 5 bases and J lost 6 bases. The germline CDR1 and CDR2 sequences are SEHNR and FQNEAQ (reference sequence). Written as DNA, the CDR3 is TGTGCCAGCAGCCCCCTCCAAGCGGGACCTTTAATAGTAGGCAATGAGCAGTTCTTC. This codes for CASSPLQAGPLIVGNEQFF.

This clonotype was seen many times. The chain joins TRBV6-6 to TRBJ2-7; D perhaps matches TRBD1 (5 bases). Between the trimmed V and J ends, which lost 8 bases and 2 bases, there was a span of 10 bases. This CDR3 is 12 amino acids long. Germline CDR1 reads MNHNY; CDR2 reads SVGAGI (reference sequence). DNA for the CDR3: TGTGCCAGCGGACAAGCCGCCTACGAGCAGTACTTC. Residues: CASGQAAYEQYF.

This clonotype was detected many times. The chain combines TRBV6-2 or TRBV6-3 with TRBJ2-5; no firm D call. V was clipped by 4 bases and J by 4 bases, with 7 bases between them. Germline V gives CDR1 MNHEY, CDR2 SVGEGT. The CDR3 is made up of 12 amino acids. CDR3: CASSLAGETQYF. The CDR3 nucleotides read TGTGCCAGCAGTTTGGCAGGAGAGACCCAGTACTTC.

This clonotype was found many times. The chain carries TRBV5-5 and TRBJ2-1; the match to TRBD2 covers 7 bases. There are 16 residues in the CDR3. Per the germline V gene, CDR1 is SGHKS and CDR2 is YYEKEE (reference sequence). V shed 0 bases and J 10 bases; nucleotides not matched to a gene: 13. CDR3 bases: TGTGCCAGCAGCTTGGCCGCGGGAGAAATTGTAGGAGAGCAGTTCTTC. It specifies CASSLAAGEIVGEQFF.

This clonotype was counted at least ten times. The V call is TRBV29-1, the J call TRBJ2-2; 7 bases agree with TRBD1. In germline, CDR1 is SQVTM, CDR2 ANQGSEA. Unmatched junction bases numbered 12, after V lost 3 bases and J lost 5 bases. This CDR3 is 16 amino acids long. CDR3 amino acids: CSVESAGGSITGELFF. DNA for the CDR3: TGCAGCGTTGAGTCGGCAGGGGGATCTATAACCGGGGAGCTGTTTTTT.

The sample holds many counts of this clonotype. The rearrangement uses TRBV4-1 and TRBJ1-6; D unresolved. The CDR3 extends over 16 amino acids. Germline assignment: CDR1 MGHRA and CDR2 YSYEKL. Trimming shortened V by 0 bases and J by 10 bases, and 16 bases separated the two germline ends. CDR3 DNA sequence: TGCGCCAGCAGCCAAGAAACTCCCCGAGTGGTCTCACCCCTCCACTTT. This sequence encodes CASSQETPRVVSPLHF.

This clonotype was observed many times. The chain has TRBV15 and TRBJ2-5; the D call may be TRBD1 or TRBD2 (5 bases each). V dropped 1 base and J dropped 2 bases, with 5 bases sitting between them. Germline assignment: CDR1 LNHNV and CDR2 YYDKDF (reference sequence). The CDR3 is 13 residues long. The CDR3 nucleotides are TGTGCCACCAGCAGAGGGGGGCAAGAGACCCAGTACTTC. Encoded protein: CATSRGGQETQYF.

In this sample, this clonotype turned up many times. The J gene is TRBJ2-2, the V gene TRBV6-5, with D perhaps matching TRBD2 (5 bases). Looked up from germline, CDR1 is MNHEY and CDR2 is SVGAGI. With 6 bases removed from V and 2 bases from J, the gap between germline ends came to 13 bases. This CDR3 region has 15 residues. CDR3 in amino acids: CASRSGNLNTGELFF. CDR3 bases: TGTGCCAGCAGGTCCGGGAATCTTAACACCGGGGAGCTGTTTTTT.

This clonotype was counted ten times or more. This chain joins TRBV27 and TRBJ2-7, with 8 bases lining up with TRBD2. The germline V gene encodes CDR1 MNHEY and CDR2 SMNVEV (reference sequence). With 5 bases clipped from V and 6 bases from J, the junction kept 9 bases outside the gene matches. CDR3 size: 14 residues. CDR3 region: CASSVGLASSEQYV. CDR3 in DNA: TGTGCCAGCAGTGTCGGACTAGCTAGCTCCGAGCAGTACGTC.

This clonotype has ten or more counts. This chain links TRBV6-2 or TRBV6-3 with TRBJ2-7; TRBD2 aligns across 13 bases. With V trimmed by 6 bases and J by 2 bases, 4 bases remained unmatched. Looked up from germline, CDR1 is MNHEY and CDR2 is SVGEGT. The CDR3 contains 15 residues. The CDR3 is CASRPTSGRAYEQYV. In nucleotides, the CDR3 is TGTGCCAGCAGACCCACTAGCGGGAGGGCCTACGAGCAGTACGTC.

This clonotype was counted many times. The rearrangement links TRBV6-2 or TRBV6-3 to TRBJ2-7; 9 nucleotides match TRBD2. V trimming: 4 bases; J trimming: 5 bases; junction bases outside the gene matches: 15. Germline V gene lookup returns CDR1 MNHEY and CDR2 SVGEGT. The CDR3 runs to 17 residues. CDR3 DNA: TGTGCCAGCAGTTCGCCGGAAAAGTGGGGCGGGAGGGACGAGCAGTACGTC. Translation: CASSSPEKWGGRDEQYV.

This clonotype was recorded at least ten times. V is TRBV6-5 and J is TRBJ2-7; 11 bases fit TRBD1. V gave up 4 bases and J gave up 0 bases; unmatched junction bases: 2. The CDR3 is made up of 15 amino acids. The V gene's germline CDR1 is MNHEY and CDR2 SVGAGI. The CDR3 here is CASSSGTGGSYEQYF. The CDR3, as DNA: TGTGCCAGCAGTTCCGGGACAGGGGGCTCCTACGAGCAGTACTTC.